Here is one T cell receptor beta chain with its context. This record comes from a study of blood T cell repertoires in COVID-19. Background on the study: The United States, Italy and Spain supplied acute and convalescent COVID-19 samples. Sources were T cells, B-cell-depleted T cells, or PBMCs; the material itself was cDNA or gDNA.

Libraries were prepared by immunoSEQ multiplex PCR; TCRdb keeps only in-frame clonotypes and omits some of them. The table includes 100,000 or so clones, about 85% detected once. The CDR3 covers 15 residues. Germline trimming cut 7 bases from V and 4 bases from J; bases unmatched to any gene: 7. Germline CDR1 is MNHEY and CDR2 is SVGAGI. The rearrangement links TRBV6-5 to TRBJ2-7, with TRBD2 matching over 13 bases. The sample taken for sequencing was peripheral blood. The TCR originated in a woman in her 70s with active or convalescent COVID-19. The CDR3 DNA reads as TGTGCCAGCAAAACAGGGACTAGCGGGGATTACGAGCAGTACTTC. Its translation: CASKTGTSGDYEQYF.